Presented here are 22 T cell receptor beta chains from one specimen sequenced in a study of blood T cell repertoires in COVID-19. Repertoires were generated with immunoSEQ multiplex PCR, while TCRdb's copy carries only in-frame clones and drops some. The sample lists around 230,000 clones, roughly 79% occurring once. Sequenced sample: PBMCs or T cells enriched from blood (not recorded which). The receptors come from a man aged 40-49 years who had recovered from COVID-19.

CDR3 sequence: CASSLGGLSTEAFF. The CDR3 coding sequence is TGTGCCAGCAGCTTAGGCGGCCTTTCAACTGAAGCTTTCTTT. The chain carries TRBV7-9 and TRBJ1-1; no firm D call. Germline-derived CDR1 and CDR2 are SEHNR and FQNEAQ (reference sequence). The CDR3 consists of 14 residues. The ends were cut back, 1 base at V and 5 bases at J, with 11 bases in the middle.

V and J are TRBV15 and TRBJ2-1, with a possible D match to TRBD1 (5 bases). V gave up 1 base and J gave up 6 bases, with 10 bases separating them. CDR1 and CDR2 (germline): LNHNV, YYDKDF (reference sequence). The CDR3 runs to 14 residues. The CDR3 protein is CATSRGQGGNEQFF. The CDR3 DNA sequence: TGTGCCACCAGCAGAGGCCAGGGTGGCAATGAGCAGTTCTTC.

This clone came up once. The J gene is TRBJ1-2, the V gene TRBV7-3; 8 nucleotides agree with TRBD1. V lost 5 bases and J lost 4; bases outside the gene matches: 9. CDR3 length: 15 residues. From germline, CDR1 is SGHTA and CDR2 FQGTGA. CDR3 residues: CASSATGQGGYGYTF. CDR3 coding DNA: TGTGCCAGCAGCGCGACTGGACAGGGTGGCTATGGCTACACCTTC.

The gene calls are TRBV15 and TRBJ2-1; a possible D gene is TRBD1 (5 bases). Per the germline V gene, CDR1 is LNHNV and CDR2 is YYDKDF (reference sequence). V was shortened by 0 bases and J by 6 bases, with 15 bases between the two germline ends. The CDR3 extends over 16 amino acids. The CDR3 nucleotides read TGTGCCACCAGCAGAGATCGCGCAGGGTCGGGCAATGAGCAGTTCTTC. Its translation is CATSRDRAGSGNEQFF.

The J gene is TRBJ2-7, the V gene TRBV18; 8 nucleotides line up with TRBD1. Germline V gene lookup returns CDR1 KGHSH and CDR2 LQKENI. This CDR3 has 15 amino acids. J was trimmed by 5 bases and V by 1 base; bases with no gene match: 7. The CDR3 nucleotides are TGTGCCAGCTCACCACGGCAGGGGGCGCGAAACGAGCAGTACTTC. Encoded protein: CASSPRQGARNEQYF.

The chain has TRBV28 and TRBJ1-6, with 7 bases that match TRBD1. This CDR3 region has 14 residues. Germline values: CDR1 MDHEN, CDR2 SYDVKM. V lost 4 bases and J lost 7; bases outside the gene matches: 4. CDR3 amino acids: CASSSTGANSPLHF. The CDR3 region has the DNA TGTGCCAGCAGTTCAACAGGGGCCAATTCACCCCTCCACTTT. The entire variable domain, with the rest obtained from reference TRBV28 and TRBJ1-6, is as follows: DVKVTQSSRYLVKRTGEKVFLECVQDMDHENMFWYRQDPGLGLRLIYFSYDVKMKEKGDIPEGYSVSREKKERFSLILESASTNQTSMYLCASSSTGANSPLHFGNGTRLTVT.

The V and J genes are TRBV11-1 and TRBJ2-7; weak D call: TRBD2 (6 bases). The germline V gene encodes CDR1 SGHAT and CDR2 FQDESV (reference sequence). This CDR3 spans 15 amino acids. Trimming took 5 bases from V and 3 from J, leaving 17 bases between them. The CDR3 DNA is TGTGCCAGCAGCCTACGACCCCTGGGGGGCTACGAGCAGTACTTC. Encoded protein: CASSLRPLGGYEQYF.

The rearrangement joins TRBV18 to TRBJ2-1, with 11 bases aligning to TRBD1. Germline V gives CDR1 KGHSH, CDR2 LQKENI. CDR3 length: 14 residues. With V trimmed by 6 bases and J by 9 bases, 7 bases remained unmatched. In nucleotides, the CDR3 is TGTGCCAGCTCTGGACAGGGGGCGTCTCCTGAGCAGTTCTTC. This translates into CASSGQGASPEQFF.

This clone was detected only once. The chain carries TRBV6-5 and TRBJ2-7; no firm D call. The CDR3 sequence is 14 residues long. Trimming removed 8 bases at V and 0 bases at J, with 14 bases between. In germline, CDR1 is MNHEY, CDR2 SVGAGI. The DNA for the CDR3 is TGTGCCAGCGCCCAAACAGCCCTCTCCTACGAGCAGTACTTC. It translates to CASAQTALSYEQYF.

V is TRBV2 and J is TRBJ1-1; D is uncertain. Germline V gene sequence: CDR1 SNHLY, CDR2 FYNNEI. Trimming pared 6 bases from V and 0 bases from J, leaving 11 bases between. CDR3 length: 14 amino acids. Written as DNA, the CDR3 is TGTGCCAGCAGCCCCCAGGCAATGAACACTGAAGCTTTCTTT. This sequence encodes CASSPQAMNTEAFF.

This clone was picked up many times. In DNA form, the CDR3 reads TGTGCCATCAGTGAGTTGATTCGGGGAATCTCTGGAAACACCATATATTTT. This translates into CAISELIRGISGNTIYF. The V gene is TRBV10-3, the J gene TRBJ1-3, with D uncertain. The CDR3 consists of 17 residues. Trimming removed 1 base from V and 0 bases from J, with 13 bases in between. CDR1 and CDR2 from the germline V gene are ENHRY and SYGVKD.

The chain combines TRBV2 with TRBJ1-4; 9 bases fit TRBD1. The CDR3 spans 15 residues. The V gene's germline CDR1 is SNHLY and CDR2 FYNNEI. Trimming at V came to 7 bases and at J to 8 bases, leaving 11 bases not matched to a gene. CDR3 DNA: TGTGCCAGCACCGGGGTAGGGACAGGGTACGAAAAACTGTTTTTT. This translates into CASTGVGTGYEKLFF.

V and J are TRBV7-3 and TRBJ2-5, with a tentative D call TRBD1 (5 bases). CDR1 SGHTA and CDR2 FQGTGA come from the germline V gene. The CDR3 loop spans 14 amino acids. Deletions cut 0 bases from V and 5 bases from J, with 10 bases between. The CDR3 loop reads CASSLTPGPETQYF. In nucleotides, the CDR3 is TGTGCCAGCAGCTTAACGCCAGGGCCGGAGACCCAGTACTTC.

This chain connects TRBV4-3 to TRBJ1-5; maybe TRBD1 (5 bases). Germline CDR1 and CDR2: LGHNA and YSLEER. The CDR3 runs to 13 residues. Trimming removed 0 bases from V and 11 bases from J, with 11 bases in between. CDR3 bases: TGCGCCAGCAGCCAAGATGGTGCAGGGACCCAGCATTTT. Residues: CASSQDGAGTQHF.

The genes are TRBV4-2 and TRBJ1-2; D may be TRBD1 (5 bases). The germline V gene has CDR1 LGHNA and CDR2 YNFKEQ. This CDR3 has 16 residues. V was cut by 2 bases and J by 7 bases, with 20 bases left in between. The CDR3 protein is CASSQPNPEQGGGYTF. The CDR3 region has the DNA TGTGCCAGCAGCCAACCAAACCCGGAGCAGGGTGGTGGCTACACCTTC.

The chain employs TRBV19 and TRBJ1-1; no firm D call. Germline values: CDR1 LNHDA, CDR2 SQIVND (reference sequence). This CDR3 region has 14 residues. V lost 5 bases to trimming and J lost 5 bases, with 15 bases between them. The CDR3 DNA reads as TGTGCCAGTAGTGCCGAGGGTGTAAAGACTGAAGCTTTCTTT. Protein product: CASSAEGVKTEAFF.

V gene TRBV19 combines with J gene TRBJ2-1; 11 nucleotides match TRBD2. Trimming took 3 bases from V and 10 from J; bases not matched to a gene: 2. There are 13 residues in the CDR3. Germline loops: CDR1 LNHDA, CDR2 SQIVND (reference sequence). The CDR3 bases are TGTGCCAGTAGTATCTTAGCGGGGGGGGAGCAGTTCTTC. Its protein product is CASSILAGGEQFF.

The gene calls are TRBV9 and TRBJ1-4, with D tentatively TRBD1 (5 bases). CDR1 SGDLS and CDR2 YYNGEE come from the germline V gene. The ends were cut back, 5 bases at V and 8 bases at J, with 16 bases in the middle. This CDR3 comprises 14 residues. As DNA, the CDR3 is TGTGCCAGCAGTGATACAGGCGTAGAGGAAAAACTGTTTTTT. It translates to CASSDTGVEEKLFF.

V gene TRBV9 combines with J gene TRBJ2-5; 7 nucleotides match TRBD1. CDR3 length: 15 residues. Germline V gene sequence: CDR1 SGDLS, CDR2 YYNGEE. V lost 1 base to trimming and J lost 5 bases; unmatched junction nucleotides: 8. The CDR3 loop reads CASSVSRGREETQYF. The CDR3 region has the DNA TGTGCCAGCAGCGTATCTAGGGGGCGTGAGGAGACCCAGTACTTC.

The chain joins TRBV9 to TRBJ2-7; possible D gene TRBD2, 6 bases. CDR3 length: 15 amino acids. Germline V gene lookup returns CDR1 SGDLS and CDR2 YYNGEE. Trimming cost V 4 bases and J 0 bases, with 14 bases left between them. The DNA of the CDR3 is TGTGCCAGCAGCCTTAGACTAGGGAGCTCCTACGAGCAGTACTTC. Translated: CASSLRLGSSYEQYF.

The chain joins TRBV5-4 to TRBJ2-3; 12 bases line up with TRBD2. Trimming removed 1 base from V and 4 bases from J; junction bases left unmatched: 4. CDR3 size: 16 residues. Per germline, CDR1 SGHNT and CDR2 YYREEE (reference sequence). The CDR3 sequence: CASSLTLAGGADTQYF. DNA of the CDR3: TGTGCCAGCAGCTTGACCCTAGCGGGAGGGGCAGATACGCAGTATTTT.

V gene TRBV5-8 combines with J gene TRBJ1-5, with 8 bases identical to TRBD1. V lost 5 bases, J lost 5 bases, and 6 bases stayed unmatched. The CDR3 runs to 14 residues. Germline CDR1 is SGHTS and CDR2 is YDEGEE. CDR3 protein: CASSPRTGHQPQHF. The CDR3 bases are TGTGCCAGCAGTCCCCGGACAGGGCATCAGCCCCAGCATTTT.